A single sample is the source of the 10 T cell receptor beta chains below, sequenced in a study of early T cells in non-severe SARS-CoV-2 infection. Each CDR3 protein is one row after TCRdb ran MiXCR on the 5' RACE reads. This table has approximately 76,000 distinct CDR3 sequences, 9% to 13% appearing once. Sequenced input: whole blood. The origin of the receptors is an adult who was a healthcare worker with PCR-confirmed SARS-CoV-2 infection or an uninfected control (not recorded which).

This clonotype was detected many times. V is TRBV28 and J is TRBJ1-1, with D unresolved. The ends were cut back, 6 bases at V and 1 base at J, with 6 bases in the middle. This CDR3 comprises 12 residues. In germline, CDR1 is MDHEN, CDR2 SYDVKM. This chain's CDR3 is CASRYRNTEAFF. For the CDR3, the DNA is TGTGCCAGCAGATACAGGAACACTGAAGCTTTCTTT.

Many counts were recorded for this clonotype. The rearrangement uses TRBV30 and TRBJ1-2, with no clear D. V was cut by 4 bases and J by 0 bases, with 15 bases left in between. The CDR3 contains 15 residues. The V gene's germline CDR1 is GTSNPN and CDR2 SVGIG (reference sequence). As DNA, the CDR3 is TGTGCCTGGATCCCCGGCGAGGCAGCTAACTATGGCTACACCTTC. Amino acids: CAWIPGEAANYGYTF.

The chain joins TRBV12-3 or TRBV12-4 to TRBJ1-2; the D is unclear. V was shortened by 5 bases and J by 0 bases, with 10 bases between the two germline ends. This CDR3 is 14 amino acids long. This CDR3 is CASSPHTTNYGYTF. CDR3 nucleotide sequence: TGTGCCAGCAGTCCGCACACGACTAACTATGGCTACACCTTC.

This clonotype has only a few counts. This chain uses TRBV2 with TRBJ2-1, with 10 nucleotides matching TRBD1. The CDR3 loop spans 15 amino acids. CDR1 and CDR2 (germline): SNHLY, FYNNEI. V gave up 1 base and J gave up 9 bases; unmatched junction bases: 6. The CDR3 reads CASSEGGTGDSEQFF. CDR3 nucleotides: TGTGCCAGCAGTGAAGGTGGGACAGGGGATTCTGAGCAGTTCTTC.

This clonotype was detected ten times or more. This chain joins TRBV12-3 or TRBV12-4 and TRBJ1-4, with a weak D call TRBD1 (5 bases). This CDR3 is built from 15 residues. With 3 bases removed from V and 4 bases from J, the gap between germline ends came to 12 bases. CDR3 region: CASSLGGVDNEKLFF. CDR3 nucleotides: TGTGCCAGCAGTTTGGGGGGGGTAGATAATGAAAAACTGTTTTTT.

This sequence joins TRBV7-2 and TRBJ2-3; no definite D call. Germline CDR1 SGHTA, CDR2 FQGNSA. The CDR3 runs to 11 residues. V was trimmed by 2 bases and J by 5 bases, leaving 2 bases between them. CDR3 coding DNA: TGTGCCAGCAGCTTATTAGATACGCAGTATTTT. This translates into CASSLLDTQYF.

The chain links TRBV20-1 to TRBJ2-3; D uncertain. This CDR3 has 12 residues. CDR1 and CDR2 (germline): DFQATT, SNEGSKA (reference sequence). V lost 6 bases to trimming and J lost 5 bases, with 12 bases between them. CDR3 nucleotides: TGCAGTGCCACCGGGTCCCGAGATACGCAGTATTTT. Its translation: CSATGSRDTQYF.

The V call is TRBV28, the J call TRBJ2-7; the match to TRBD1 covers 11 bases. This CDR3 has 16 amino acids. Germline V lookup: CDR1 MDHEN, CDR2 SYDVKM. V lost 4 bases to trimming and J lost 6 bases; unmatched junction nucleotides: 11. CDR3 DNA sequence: TGTGCCAGCAGTTCTAGCTGGGACAGGGGGAAAGGCGAGCAGTACTTC. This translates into CASSSSWDRGKGEQYF.

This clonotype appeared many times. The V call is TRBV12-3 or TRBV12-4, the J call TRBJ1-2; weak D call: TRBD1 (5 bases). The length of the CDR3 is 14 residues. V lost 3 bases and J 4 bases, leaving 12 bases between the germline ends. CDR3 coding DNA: TGTGCCAGCAGTTTGAACAGGATGACCTATGGCTACACCTTC. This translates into CASSLNRMTYGYTF.

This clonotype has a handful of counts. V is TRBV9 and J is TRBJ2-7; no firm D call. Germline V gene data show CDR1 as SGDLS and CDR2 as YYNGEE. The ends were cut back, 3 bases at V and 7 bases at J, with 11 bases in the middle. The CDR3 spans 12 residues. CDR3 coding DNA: TGTGCCAGCAGCGCCGAGGTGGGGGAGCAGTACTTC. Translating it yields CASSAEVGEQYF.